Shown below are 30 T cell receptor beta chains from a single sample sequenced in a study of blood T cell repertoires in COVID-19. Profiled with immunoSEQ multiplex PCR; TCRdb holds only in-frame clones, not every one. Among approximately 350,000 clones listed, approximately 89% were seen once. The material sequenced was peripheral blood. These receptors all come from a woman aged 18-35 years who had recovered from COVID-19.

This chain joins TRBV25-1 and TRBJ2-1; 7 positions agree with TRBD2. The V gene end was trimmed by 4 bases and the J gene end by 0 bases; junction bases not matched to a gene: 3. The germline V gene has CDR1 MGHDK and CDR2 SYGVNS. The CDR3 sequence is 15 residues long. CDR3: CASSGPSGSYNEQFF. The DNA of the CDR3 is TGTGCCAGCAGTGGACCTAGCGGCTCCTACAATGAGCAGTTCTTC.

V usage is TRBV7-2 and J usage is TRBJ2-1; TRBD2 matches 9 bases. The CDR3 totals 16 residues. Germline CDR1 is SGHTA and CDR2 is FQGNSA. The J segment lost 6 bases and the V segment lost 5 bases, leaving 11 bases of the junction unmatched. The CDR3 DNA reads TGTGCCAGCAGCCAGAACAGGGGACTAGCCGGCAATGAGCAGTTCTTC. Amino acid sequence: CASSQNRGLAGNEQFF.

V gene TRBV18 combines with J gene TRBJ2-7; 7 positions agree with TRBD1. Germline V lookup: CDR1 KGHSH, CDR2 LQKENI. The CDR3 runs to 15 residues. Trimming cost V 0 bases and J 4 bases; bases outside gene matches: 6. The CDR3 sequence is CASSPPKGQPYEQYV. The CDR3, as DNA: TGTGCCAGCTCACCACCGAAGGGACAGCCTTACGAGCAGTACGTC.

The rearrangement links TRBV7-2 to TRBJ2-3, with D unclear. CDR3 length: 13 amino acids. Germline CDR1 and CDR2: SGHTA and FQGNSA. Between the trimmed V and J ends, which lost 10 bases and 3 bases, there was a span of 14 bases. The CDR3 protein is CATSSFRTDTQYF. CDR3 DNA sequence: TGTGCCACCAGTTCCTTCAGGACAGATACGCAGTATTTT.

The chain has TRBV18 and TRBJ2-1; TRBD2 agrees at 10 bases. V lost 4 bases to trimming and J lost 3 bases; unmatched junction nucleotides: 0. The CDR3 has 14 residues. Germline V gene sequence: CDR1 KGHSH, CDR2 LQKENI. This chain's CDR3 is CASSRTSGYNEQFF. CDR3 sequence (DNA): TGTGCCAGCTCACGGACTAGCGGCTACAATGAGCAGTTCTTC.

This clone was recorded only once. The V and J genes are TRBV3-1 (or the pseudogene TRBV3-2) and TRBJ2-5, with D unclear. The CDR3 has 14 residues. The V and J ends lost 0 bases and 2 bases respectively, with 7 bases between them. Germline CDR1 reads LGHDT; CDR2 reads YNNKEL (reference sequence). The CDR3: CASSQESKQETQYF. CDR3 DNA sequence: TGTGCCAGCAGCCAAGAGTCAAAACAAGAGACCCAGTACTTC.

This chain links TRBV27 with TRBJ2-6; D gene ambiguous. CDR1 is MNHEY, CDR2 SMNVEV, per germline (reference sequence). The ends were cut back, 8 bases at V and 3 bases at J, with 14 bases in the middle. The CDR3 totals 15 residues. The CDR3 region has the DNA TGTGCCAGCGGCTCACGAGAGCGTGGGGCCAACGTCCTGACTTTC. It yields the protein CASGSRERGANVLTF.

The chain has TRBV18 and TRBJ2-2; D is possibly TRBD1 (5 bases). The germline CDR1 and CDR2 sequences are KGHSH and LQKENI. The CDR3 length is 15 residues. With 3 bases removed from V and 6 bases from J, the gap between germline ends came to 14 bases. The CDR3 protein is CASSPLPRQSGELFF. CDR3 bases: TGTGCCAGCTCACCTCTCCCCCGACAGTCCGGGGAGCTGTTTTTT.

The gene calls are TRBV10-3 and TRBJ1-1; the match to TRBD1 covers 8 bases. The CDR3 runs to 16 residues. Trimming cost V 10 bases and J 0 bases; bases outside gene matches: 13. Germline lookup yields CDR1 ENHRY and CDR2 SYGVKD. The CDR3 loop reads CASGGNRGGLNTEAFF. In DNA, the CDR3 is TGTGCCAGTGGTGGGAACAGGGGGGGACTGAACACTGAAGCTTTCTTT.

The chain employs TRBV2 and TRBJ1-1, with D hard to call. Deletions cut 5 bases from V and 1 base from J, with 5 bases between. The CDR3 contains 12 residues. Germline V gives CDR1 SNHLY, CDR2 FYNNEI. This chain's CDR3 is CASSLWNTEAFF. CDR3 in DNA: TGTGCCAGCAGTCTATGGAACACTGAAGCTTTCTTT.

The J gene is TRBJ2-3, the V gene TRBV18, with TRBD2 matching 11 bases. Germline CDR1 is KGHSH and CDR2 is LQKENI. The CDR3 spans 17 residues. V gave up 3 bases and J gave up 4 bases; unmatched junction bases: 9. The CDR3 spells CASSPLSGRGTADTQYF. CDR3 DNA sequence: TGTGCCAGCTCACCCCTTAGCGGGAGGGGAACCGCAGATACGCAGTATTTT.

The V and J genes are TRBV6-1 and TRBJ2-2, with a possible D match to TRBD1 (5 bases). Trimming removed 1 base at V and 4 bases at J, with 13 bases between. The CDR3 is made up of 16 amino acids. Germline V gives CDR1 MNHNS, CDR2 SASEGT. In nucleotides, the CDR3 is TGTGCCAGCAGTGAAGGTCTGGGGCAGATCACCGGGGAGCTGTTTTTT. Translated, it gives CASSEGLGQITGELFF.

The chain links TRBV11-3 to TRBJ1-1, with D perhaps TRBD1 (6 bases). This CDR3 region has 15 residues. The V end lost 5 bases, the J end lost 3 bases, and 16 bases lay between the germline ends. Germline values: CDR1 SGHNT, CDR2 YENEEA. Here the CDR3 reads CASSRRDKGHTEAFF. The CDR3, as DNA: TGTGCCAGCAGCAGACGGGACAAGGGGCACACTGAAGCTTTCTTT.

The chain carries TRBV30 and TRBJ2-5; TRBD2 aligns across 13 bases. Per germline, CDR1 GTSNPN and CDR2 SVGIG (reference sequence). The CDR3 length is 14 residues. V was pared by 5 bases and J by 10 bases, with 10 bases of the junction left unmatched. Here the CDR3 DNA reads TGTGCCTGGCGTACTAGCGGGGGGGGCTTGGACCAGTACTTC. Its protein product is CAWRTSGGGLDQYF.

The rearrangement joins TRBV21-1 to TRBJ2-1; the D segment call TRBD1 is taken from the table without a DNA check. TRBV21-1 is a pseudogene. The CDR3 covers 19 residues. CDR3 bases: TGTGCCAGCAGCCTACCGGGACAGGGCCCTTCCCCTACCGTGGATGAGCAGTTCTTC. Translating gives CASSLPGQGPSPTVDEQFF.

The chain employs TRBV14 and TRBJ2-3, with a tentative D call TRBD2 (6 bases). Trimming removed 4 bases from V and 5 bases from J, with 19 bases in between. The CDR3 runs to 16 residues. Germline V CDR1 and CDR2: SGHDN, FVKESK. This CDR3 is CASSPTRTGAIDTQYF. The CDR3 DNA follows: TGTGCCAGCAGCCCAACGCGGACGGGAGCAATAGATACGCAGTATTTT.

This chain links TRBV12-3 or TRBV12-4 with TRBJ2-1; no clear D gene. The germline V and J ends were trimmed by 5 bases and 8 bases, with 7 bases remaining between them. CDR3 length equals 11 residues. CDR3 nucleotides: TGTGCCAGCAGTCAGATGTATGAGCAGTTCTTC. Its translation is CASSQMYEQFF.

The genes are TRBV28 and TRBJ1-2; D is undetermined. This CDR3 spans 13 amino acids. Germline V gene sequence: CDR1 MDHEN, CDR2 SYDVKM. V gave up 3 bases and J gave up 4 bases, with 9 bases separating them. Here the CDR3 DNA reads TGTGCCAGCAGTTTCTCGCGGCTCTATGGCTACACCTTC. It is translated as CASSFSRLYGYTF.

This chain uses TRBV27 with TRBJ2-2, with D perhaps matching TRBD1 (5 bases). The CDR3 has 13 residues. V was clipped by 6 bases and J by 5 bases, with 10 bases between them. Germline CDR1 reads MNHEY; CDR2 reads SMNVEV (reference sequence). CDR3 nucleotide sequence: TGTGCCAGCAGCGAAGGGGCTACCGGGGAGCTGTTTTTT. Protein sequence: CASSEGATGELFF.

The chain couples TRBV27 to TRBJ1-5, with 11 positions matching TRBD1. V shed 4 bases and J 3 bases; nucleotides not matched to a gene: 2. The CDR3 runs 15 residues. CDR1 and CDR2 from the germline V gene are MNHEY and SMNVEV (reference sequence). CDR3 loop: CASSSDRGPNQPQHF. Here the CDR3 DNA reads TGTGCCAGCAGTTCGGACAGGGGGCCCAATCAGCCCCAGCATTTT.

V is TRBV30 and J is TRBJ2-1, with D perhaps TRBD2 (5 bases). From germline, CDR1 is GTSNPN and CDR2 SVGIG (reference sequence). This CDR3 spans 13 amino acids. Deletions cut 2 bases from V and 10 bases from J, with 15 bases between. The CDR3 DNA reads TGTGCCTGGAGTCGGGCTAGCAGTAAGGAGCAGTTCTTC. It yields the protein CAWSRASSKEQFF.

This clone was seen only once. The chain links TRBV5-8 to TRBJ2-6, with no clear D. The CDR3 runs to 12 residues. Per germline, CDR1 SGHTS and CDR2 YDEGEE. Trimming removed 4 bases at V and 5 bases at J, with 4 bases between. The CDR3 region is CASSLWANVLTF. The CDR3 nucleotides are TGTGCCAGCAGCCTGTGGGCCAACGTCCTGACTTTC.

The V call is TRBV19, the J call TRBJ1-1; 9 nucleotides align to TRBD1. Germline trimming cut 7 bases from V and 10 bases from J; bases unmatched to any gene: 4. There are 11 residues in the CDR3. Germline V lookup: CDR1 LNHDA, CDR2 SQIVND (reference sequence). The CDR3 is CASMRGQGAFF. For the CDR3, the DNA is TGTGCCAGTATGAGGGGACAGGGAGCTTTCTTT.

This sequence joins TRBV4-1 and TRBJ1-3, with 7 bases matching TRBD1. The V segment lost 1 base and the J segment 0 bases; nucleotides outside the gene matches: 3. The CDR3 contains 16 residues. Germline CDR1 is MGHRA and CDR2 is YSYEKL. The CDR3 is CASSQGQGRSGNTIYF. The CDR3 DNA is TGCGCCAGCAGCCAAGGACAGGGACGCTCTGGAAACACCATATATTTT.

This sequence joins TRBV11-2 and TRBJ1-2; D not certain. V was cut by 5 bases and J by 4 bases, with 14 bases left in between. CDR3 length equals 14 residues. CDR1 is SGHAT and CDR2 is FQNNGV in the germline V gene. CDR3 in amino acids: CASSLPSAVYGYTF. Written as DNA, the CDR3 is TGTGCCAGCAGCCTCCCGAGCGCAGTCTATGGCTACACCTTC.

The gene calls are TRBV27 and TRBJ1-4; no clear D. Trimming removed 4 bases at V and 8 bases at J, with 20 bases between. CDR3 length: 16 residues. Germline CDR1 reads MNHEY; CDR2 reads SMNVEV (reference sequence). The CDR3 DNA reads as TGTGCCAGCAGTTACGGGAGGGCAGATAGGAGGGAAAAACTGTTTTTT. It codes for CASSYGRADRREKLFF.

V is TRBV30 and J is TRBJ1-5; possible D gene TRBD1, 6 bases. Germline V gives CDR1 GTSNPN, CDR2 SVGIG (reference sequence). The CDR3 extends over 13 amino acids. The ends were cut back, 4 bases at V and 10 bases at J, with 17 bases in the middle. In DNA form, the CDR3 reads TGTGCCTGGACAGGGACATTAACCGAACCCCAGCATTTT. Its protein product is CAWTGTLTEPQHF.

The J gene is TRBJ2-1, the V gene TRBV4-3, with TRBD2 identical over 13 bases. V lost 6 bases, J lost 7 bases, and 9 bases stayed unmatched. The CDR3 runs to 16 residues. Germline assignment: CDR1 LGHNA and CDR2 YSLEER. In nucleotides, the CDR3 is TGCGCCAGCAGTCACACTAGCGGGAGGGCCTTAAATGAGCAGTTCTTC. It is translated as CASSHTSGRALNEQFF.

The chain employs TRBV15 and TRBJ1-1, with D unclear. Germline CDR1 is LNHNV and CDR2 is YYDKDF (reference sequence). V was pared by 7 bases and J by 6 bases, with 18 bases between. CDR3 length: 14 amino acids. Here the CDR3 reads CATTAALGNAEAFF. The CDR3 nucleotides are TGTGCCACCACCGCAGCACTGGGCAACGCTGAAGCTTTCTTT.

This clone is a singleton in its sample. V usage is TRBV5-1 and J usage is TRBJ2-3; 9 nucleotides agree with TRBD1. V shed 4 bases, J shed 2 bases, and the junction held 14 bases outside the gene matches. CDR1 is SGHRS, CDR2 YFSETQ, per germline. The CDR3 spans 18 residues. CDR3 sequence: CASSKDGQGLNPTDTQYF. As DNA, the CDR3 is TGCGCCAGCAGCAAGGATGGACAGGGGCTGAACCCCACAGATACGCAGTATTTT. Full variable domain (remainder filled in from reference TRBV5-1 and TRBJ2-3): KAGVTQTPRYLIKTRGQQVTLSCSPISGHRSVSWYQQTPGQGLQFLFEYFSETQRNKGNFPGRFSGRQFSNSRSEMNVSTLELGDSALYLCASSKDGQGLNPTDTQYFGPGTRLTVL.